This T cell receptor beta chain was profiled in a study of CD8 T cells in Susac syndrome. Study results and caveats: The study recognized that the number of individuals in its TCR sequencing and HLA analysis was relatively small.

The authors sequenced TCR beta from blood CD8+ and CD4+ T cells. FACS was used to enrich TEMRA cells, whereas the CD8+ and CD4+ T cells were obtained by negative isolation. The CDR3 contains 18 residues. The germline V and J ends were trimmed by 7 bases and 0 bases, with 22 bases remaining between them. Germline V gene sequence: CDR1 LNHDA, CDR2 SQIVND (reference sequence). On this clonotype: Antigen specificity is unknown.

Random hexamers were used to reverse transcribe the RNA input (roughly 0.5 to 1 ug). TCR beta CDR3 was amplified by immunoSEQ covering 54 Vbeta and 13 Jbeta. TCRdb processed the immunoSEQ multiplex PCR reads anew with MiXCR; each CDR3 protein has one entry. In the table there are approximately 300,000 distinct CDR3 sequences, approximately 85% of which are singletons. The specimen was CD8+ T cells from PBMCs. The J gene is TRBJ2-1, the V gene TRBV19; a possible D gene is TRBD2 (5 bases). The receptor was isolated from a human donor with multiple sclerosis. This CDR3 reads CASNLSPDSFSSYNEQFF. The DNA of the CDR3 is TGTGCCAGTAACCTATCTCCGGACTCATTCAGCTCCTACAATGAGCAGTTCTTC.